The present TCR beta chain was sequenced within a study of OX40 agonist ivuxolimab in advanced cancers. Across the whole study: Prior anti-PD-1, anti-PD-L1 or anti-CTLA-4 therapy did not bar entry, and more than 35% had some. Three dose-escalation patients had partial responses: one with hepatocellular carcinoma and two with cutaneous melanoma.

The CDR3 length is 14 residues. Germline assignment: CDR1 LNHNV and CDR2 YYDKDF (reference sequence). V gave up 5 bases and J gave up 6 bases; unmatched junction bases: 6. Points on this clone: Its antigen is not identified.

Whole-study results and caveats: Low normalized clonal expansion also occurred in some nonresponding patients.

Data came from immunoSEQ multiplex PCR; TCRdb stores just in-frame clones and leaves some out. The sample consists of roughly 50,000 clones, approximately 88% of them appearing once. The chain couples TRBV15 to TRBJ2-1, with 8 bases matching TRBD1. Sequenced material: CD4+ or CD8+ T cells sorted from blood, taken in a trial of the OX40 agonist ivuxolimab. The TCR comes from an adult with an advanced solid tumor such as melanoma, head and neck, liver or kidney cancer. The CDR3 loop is CATSPRTGSNEQFF. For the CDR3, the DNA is TGTGCCACCAGCCCCCGGACAGGGAGCAATGAGCAGTTCTTC.